Sequencing of this T cell receptor beta chain was carried out in a study of shared clonotypes between healthy human individuals. Across the whole study: Donors, aged 18 to 49, were a couple of women and three men.

CD45RO-negative, CCR7-selected cells formed the naive CD8 fraction, which excluded terminally differentiated effector memory CD45RA+ cells. Original processing notes: ImmunoSEQ output held junction-only sequences without quality scores, so filtering differed. Clones were read by immunoSEQ multiplex PCR, and TCRdb kept only the in-frame ones, dropping some. V and J calls and clone size are as listed in that table; D and trimming were resolved from the DNA. This sample has about 2.2 million clones, with just over 90% found just once. Sequencing input: naive CD8+ T cells from PBMCs. The clonotype originates from a man between 18 and 35 years old in good health. Some clones in this sample may be carry-over from other donors' samples.

CDR3 bases: TGTGCCAGCAGCGCGAGGGGGCACGGCATCTATGGCTACACCTTC. Its protein product is CASSARGHGIYGYTF. This sequence joins TRBV9 and TRBJ1-2; 7 bases agree with TRBD1. V dropped 3 bases and J dropped 4; count of bases not matched to a gene: 9. This CDR3 is 15 amino acids long. The germline V gene encodes CDR1 SGDLS and CDR2 YYNGEE.